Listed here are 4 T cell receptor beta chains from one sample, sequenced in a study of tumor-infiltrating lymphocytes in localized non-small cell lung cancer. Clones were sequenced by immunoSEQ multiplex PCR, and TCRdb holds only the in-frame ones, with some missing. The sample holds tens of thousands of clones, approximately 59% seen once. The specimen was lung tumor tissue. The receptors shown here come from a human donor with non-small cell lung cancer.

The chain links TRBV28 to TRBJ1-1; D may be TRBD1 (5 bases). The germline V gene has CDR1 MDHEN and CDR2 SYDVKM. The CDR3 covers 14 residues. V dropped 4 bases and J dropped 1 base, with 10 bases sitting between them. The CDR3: CASSSWGSNTEAFF. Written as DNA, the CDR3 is TGTGCCAGCAGTTCTTGGGGGTCGAACACTGAAGCTTTCTTT.

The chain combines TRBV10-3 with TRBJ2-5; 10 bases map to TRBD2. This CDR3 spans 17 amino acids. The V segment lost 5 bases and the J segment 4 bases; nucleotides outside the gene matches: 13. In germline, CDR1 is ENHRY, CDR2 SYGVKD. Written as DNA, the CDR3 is TGTGCCATCAGTAAGACAGCTAGCGGGAGTAGCCCAGAGACCCAGTACTTC. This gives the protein CAISKTASGSSPETQYF.

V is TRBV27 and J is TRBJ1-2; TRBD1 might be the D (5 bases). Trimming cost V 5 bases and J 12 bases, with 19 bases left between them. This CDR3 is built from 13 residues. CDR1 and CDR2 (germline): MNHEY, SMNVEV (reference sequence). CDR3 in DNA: TGTGCCAGCAGTCCCCTCGACAGACCCTTCCACACCTTC. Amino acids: CASSPLDRPFHTF.

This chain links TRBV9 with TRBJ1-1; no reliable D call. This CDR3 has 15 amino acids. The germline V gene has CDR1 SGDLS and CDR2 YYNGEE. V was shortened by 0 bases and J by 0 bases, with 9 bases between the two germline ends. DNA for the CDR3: TGTGCCAGCAGCGTAGCCCCGGTTATGAACACTGAAGCTTTCTTT. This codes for CASSVAPVMNTEAFF.